This T cell receptor beta chain derives from a study of blood T cell repertoires in COVID-19. For the study at large: Sources were T cells, B-cell-depleted T cells, or PBMCs; the material itself was cDNA or gDNA.

CDR1 and CDR2 (germline): MRHNA, SNTAGT. This CDR3 contains 15 residues. V lost 5 bases to trimming and J lost 2 bases; unmatched junction nucleotides: 4. Only one count was recorded for this clone. Original processing notes: It was from reference gene primer amplification that nucleated cell counts were estimated. Assay used: immunoSEQ multiplex PCR; TCRdb lists only in-frame clones, some missing. V, J and clone size are taken as reported in that table, and D and trimming were inferred from the DNA itself. The sample consists of some 150,000 clones, about four fifths of them appearing once. Participants were placed into cohorts based on the clinical history they reported.

The sequenced sample was PBMCs or T cells enriched from blood (not recorded which). This chain links TRBV6-4 with TRBJ2-3, with 10 positions matching TRBD2. The receptor was isolated from a man aged 45-65 years who had recovered from COVID-19. The CDR3 sequence: CASSTGLAATDTQYF. The CDR3 DNA follows: TGTGCCAGCAGTACCGGACTAGCGGCCACAGATACGCAGTATTTT.